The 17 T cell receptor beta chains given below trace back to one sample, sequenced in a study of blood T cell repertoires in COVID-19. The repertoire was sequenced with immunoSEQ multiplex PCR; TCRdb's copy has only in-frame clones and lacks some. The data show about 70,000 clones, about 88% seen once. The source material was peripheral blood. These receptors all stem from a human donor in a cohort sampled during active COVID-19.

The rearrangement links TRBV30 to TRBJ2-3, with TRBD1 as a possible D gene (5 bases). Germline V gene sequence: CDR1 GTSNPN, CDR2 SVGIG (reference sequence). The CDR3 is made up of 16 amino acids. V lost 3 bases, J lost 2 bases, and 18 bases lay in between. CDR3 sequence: CAWRKAGNLITDTQYF. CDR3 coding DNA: TGTGCCTGGAGGAAGGCAGGGAACCTTATCACAGATACGCAGTATTTT. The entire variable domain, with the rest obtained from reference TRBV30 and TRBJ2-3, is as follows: SQTIHQWPATLVQPVGSPLSLECTVEGTSNPNLYWYRQAAGRGLQLLFYSVGIGQISSEVPQNLSASRPQDRQFILSSKKLLLSDSGFYLCAWRKAGNLITDTQYFGPGTRLTVL.

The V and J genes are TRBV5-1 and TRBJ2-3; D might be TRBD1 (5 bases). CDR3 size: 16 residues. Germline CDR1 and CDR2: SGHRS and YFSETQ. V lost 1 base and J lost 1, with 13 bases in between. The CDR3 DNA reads TGCGCCAGCAGCTTGAGTCCCAACAGGCGCACAGATACGCAGTATTTT. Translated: CASSLSPNRRTDTQYF.

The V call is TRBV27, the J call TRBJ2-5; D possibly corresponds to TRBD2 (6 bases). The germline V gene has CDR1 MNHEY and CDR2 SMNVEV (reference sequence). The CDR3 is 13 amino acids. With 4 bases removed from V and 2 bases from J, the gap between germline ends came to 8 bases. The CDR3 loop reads CASSSGVQETQYF. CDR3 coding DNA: TGTGCCAGCAGTTCGGGGGTACAAGAGACCCAGTACTTC.

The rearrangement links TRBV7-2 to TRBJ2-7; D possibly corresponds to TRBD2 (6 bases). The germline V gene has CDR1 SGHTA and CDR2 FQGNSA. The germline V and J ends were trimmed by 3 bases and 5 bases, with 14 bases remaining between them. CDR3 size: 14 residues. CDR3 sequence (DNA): TGTGCCAGCAGCTTGGAGCCAGGAGGGAACGAGCAGTACTTC. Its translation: CASSLEPGGNEQYF.

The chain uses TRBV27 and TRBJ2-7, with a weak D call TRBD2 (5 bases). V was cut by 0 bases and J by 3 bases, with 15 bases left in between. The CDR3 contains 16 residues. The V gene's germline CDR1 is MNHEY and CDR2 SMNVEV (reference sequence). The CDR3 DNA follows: TGTGCCAGCAGTTTATCTGTGGAAGGGAGCCACTACGAGCAGTACTTC. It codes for CASSLSVEGSHYEQYF.

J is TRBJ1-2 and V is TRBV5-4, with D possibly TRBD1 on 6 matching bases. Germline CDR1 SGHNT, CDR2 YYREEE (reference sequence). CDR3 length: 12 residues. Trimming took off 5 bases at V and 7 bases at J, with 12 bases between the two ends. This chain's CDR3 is CASRGDISGYTF. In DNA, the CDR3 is TGTGCCAGCAGAGGGGACATCTCTGGCTACACCTTC.

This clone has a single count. The CDR3 DNA reads TGTGCCAGCAGCTTAGCGGCCCTCGAGCAGTACTTC. As protein: CASSLAALEQYF. This rearrangement joins TRBV7-2 to TRBJ2-7; D not resolved. The V end was cut by 0 bases, the J end by 6 bases, with 6 bases between. Germline CDR1 reads SGHTA; CDR2 reads FQGNSA. The length of the CDR3 is 12 residues.

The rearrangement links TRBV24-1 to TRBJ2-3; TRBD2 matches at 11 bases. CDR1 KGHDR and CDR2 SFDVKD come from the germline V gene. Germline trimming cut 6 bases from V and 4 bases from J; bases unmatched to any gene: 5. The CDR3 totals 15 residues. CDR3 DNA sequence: TGTGCCACCAGTCTAGCGGGAGGTGACCCAGATACGCAGTATTTT. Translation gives CATSLAGGDPDTQYF.

The CDR3, as DNA: TGTGCCAGCAGTTCCAACAGGGGATTCACTGAAGCTTTCTTT. It specifies CASSSNRGFTEAFF. The chain uses TRBV6-5 and TRBJ1-1, with 7 bases that match TRBD1. Trimming removed 4 bases from V and 4 bases from J; junction bases left unmatched: 6. The CDR3 has 14 residues. Per germline, CDR1 MNHEY and CDR2 SVGAGI.

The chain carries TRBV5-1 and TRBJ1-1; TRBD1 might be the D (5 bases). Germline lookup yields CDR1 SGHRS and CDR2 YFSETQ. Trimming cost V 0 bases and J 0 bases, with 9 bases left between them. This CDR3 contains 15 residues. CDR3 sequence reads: CASSLGAGLNTEAFF. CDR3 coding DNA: TGCGCCAGCAGCTTGGGGGCAGGGTTGAACACTGAAGCTTTCTTT.

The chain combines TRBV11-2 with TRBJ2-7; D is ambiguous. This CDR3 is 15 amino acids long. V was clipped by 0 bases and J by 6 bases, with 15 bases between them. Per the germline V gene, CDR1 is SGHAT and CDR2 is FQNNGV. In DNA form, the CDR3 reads TGTGCCAGCAGCTTAGATAGGAGCGTCCGGCTCGAGCAGTACTTC. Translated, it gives CASSLDRSVRLEQYF.

CDR3 loop: CASSQGPGDVYGYTF. CDR3 DNA sequence: TGTGCCAGCAGCCAAGGCCCAGGGGATGTCTATGGCTACACCTTC. V gene TRBV5-6 combines with J gene TRBJ1-2; TRBD1 might be the D (6 bases). CDR3 size: 15 residues. Trimming shortened V by 4 bases and J by 4 bases, and 17 bases separated the two germline ends. CDR1 is SGHDT, CDR2 YYEEEE, per germline.

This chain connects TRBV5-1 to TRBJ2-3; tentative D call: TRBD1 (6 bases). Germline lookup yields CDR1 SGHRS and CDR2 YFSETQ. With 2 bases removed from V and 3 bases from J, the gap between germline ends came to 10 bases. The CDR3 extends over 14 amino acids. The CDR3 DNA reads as TGCGCCAGCAGCTTTCAGGGGTCGACAGATACGCAGTATTTT. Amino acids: CASSFQGSTDTQYF.

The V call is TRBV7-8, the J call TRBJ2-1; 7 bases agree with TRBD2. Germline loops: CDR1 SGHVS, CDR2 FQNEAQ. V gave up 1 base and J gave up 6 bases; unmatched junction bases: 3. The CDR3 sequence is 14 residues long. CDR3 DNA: TGTGCCAGCAGCTTAGTATGGGAGGGCAATGAGCAGTTCTTC. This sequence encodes CASSLVWEGNEQFF.

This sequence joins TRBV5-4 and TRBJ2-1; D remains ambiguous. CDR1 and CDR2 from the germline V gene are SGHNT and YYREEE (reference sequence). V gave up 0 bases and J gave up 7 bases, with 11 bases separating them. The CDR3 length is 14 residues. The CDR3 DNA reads TGTGCCAGCAGCTTGGATCCTAGTAAGAATGAGCAGTTCTTC. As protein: CASSLDPSKNEQFF. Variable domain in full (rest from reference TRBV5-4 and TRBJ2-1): ETGVTQSPTHLIKTRGQQVTLRCSSQSGHNTVSWYQQALGQGPQFIFQYYREEENGRGNFPPRFSGLQFPNYSSELNVNALELDDSALYLCASSLDPSKNEQFFGPGTRLTVL.

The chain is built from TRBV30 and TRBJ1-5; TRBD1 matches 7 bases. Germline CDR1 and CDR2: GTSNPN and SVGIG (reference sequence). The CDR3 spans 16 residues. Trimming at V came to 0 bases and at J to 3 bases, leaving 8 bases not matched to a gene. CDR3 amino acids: CAWSVRGQLFNQPQHF. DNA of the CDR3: TGTGCCTGGAGTGTACGGGGACAGCTATTCAATCAGCCCCAGCATTTT.

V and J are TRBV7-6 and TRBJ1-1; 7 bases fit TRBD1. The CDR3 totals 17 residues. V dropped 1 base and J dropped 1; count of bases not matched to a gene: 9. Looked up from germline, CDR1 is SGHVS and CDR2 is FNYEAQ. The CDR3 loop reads CASSLGGGSRSNTEAFF. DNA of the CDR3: TGTGCCAGCAGCTTAGGAGGGGGCTCACGTTCGAACACTGAAGCTTTCTTT.